These 29 T cell receptor beta chains were sequenced from one sample in a study of CD8+ T cells in alopecia areata. Specified treatment: oral pan-JAK inhibitor, 5-10 mg twice daily. Extracted from the samples, RNA was reverse transcribed into cDNA to serve as the sequencing template. The method was immunoSEQ multiplex PCR; TCRdb's version includes in-frame clones alone and lacks a portion of them. The table shows fewer than 250,000 clones, with approximately 40% occurring only once. Sequencing used CD4+ T cells sorted from blood, obtained at approximately week 37, from a patient treated with tofacitinib. The receptors derive from a human donor with alopecia areata.

This clone was recorded only once. This chain uses TRBV30 with TRBJ2-7, with D unresolved. The V end lost 6 bases, the J end lost 4 bases, and 19 bases lay between the germline ends. The CDR3 totals 14 residues. Germline V lookup: CDR1 GTSNPN, CDR2 SVGIG (reference sequence). The chain's CDR3 is CACELETTQYEQYF. Here the CDR3 DNA reads TGTGCCTGCGAATTGGAGACAACACAGTACGAGCAGTACTTC.

The V gene is TRBV29-1, the J gene TRBJ2-3; D might be TRBD2 (6 bases). The CDR3 totals 19 residues. V lost 7 bases and J lost 2, with 31 bases in between. The germline V gene has CDR1 SQVTM and CDR2 ANQGSEA. The DNA for the CDR3 is TGCAGCGCGGGGACCCACAGGAGGGCGGGGAGGTTTACCACAGATACGCAGTATTTT. Residues: CSAGTHRRAGRFTTDTQYF.

The chain is built from TRBV7-2 and TRBJ2-7, with 11 bases lining up with TRBD2. Germline lookup yields CDR1 SGHTA and CDR2 FQGNSA. The V gene end was trimmed by 6 bases and the J gene end by 5 bases; junction bases not matched to a gene: 6. The length of the CDR3 is 14 residues. The CDR3 spells CASSYGTSGNEQYF. The CDR3 DNA is TGTGCCAGCAGTTACGGGACTAGCGGAAACGAGCAGTACTTC.

This clone appeared a few times. The chain uses TRBV30 and TRBJ2-1, with a possible D match to TRBD2 (5 bases). With 4 bases removed from V and 2 bases from J, the gap between germline ends came to 15 bases. Germline V gene data show CDR1 as GTSNPN and CDR2 as SVGIG (reference sequence). The CDR3 runs to 15 residues. CDR3: CAWTSPSGPYNEQFF. The CDR3 nucleotides read TGTGCCTGGACCTCCCCAAGCGGACCCTACAATGAGCAGTTCTTC.

In this sample, this clone turned up a few times. The rearrangement links TRBV30 to TRBJ2-1; tentatively, D is TRBD1 or TRBD2 (5 bases each). The V gene lost 0 bases and the J gene lost 12 bases, with 15 bases spanning the gap. The CDR3 totals 13 residues. Germline CDR1 GTSNPN, CDR2 SVGIG (reference sequence). The CDR3 is CAWSVRGTQGQFF. CDR3 sequence (DNA): TGTGCCTGGAGTGTACGGGGTACCCAGGGGCAGTTCTTC.

The V gene is TRBV27, the J gene TRBJ2-5, with 9 bases identical to TRBD1. The J call is in doubt because the DNA end fits TRBJ2-7 better. The germline CDR1 and CDR2 sequences are MNHEY and SMNVEV (reference sequence). This CDR3 spans 18 amino acids. The CDR3 here is CASRRGWTGATGSYEQYF. The CDR3 nucleotides are TGTGCCAGCAGACGAGGCTGGACAGGGGCTACCGGATCCTACGAGCAGTACTTC.

This CDR3 is CASSDSPAGAAPGNEQFF. DNA for the CDR3: TGTGCCAGCAGTGATTCCCCCGCCGGGGCGGCTCCGGGAAATGAGCAGTTCTTC. This sequence joins TRBV6-1 and TRBJ2-1; D is possibly TRBD1 or TRBD2 (5 bases each). Trimming pared 3 bases from V and 7 bases from J, leaving 25 bases between. Germline loops: CDR1 MNHNS, CDR2 SASEGT. CDR3 size: 18 residues.

This clone has only one observation. The V gene is TRBV11-3, the J gene TRBJ2-1, with 8 bases identical to TRBD1. With 5 bases clipped from V and 5 bases from J, the junction kept 5 bases outside the gene matches. Looked up from germline, CDR1 is SGHNT and CDR2 is YENEEA. The CDR3 runs 14 residues. CDR3 nucleotides: TGTGCCAGCAGCCCCAGGGGGCCCGACAATGAGCAGTTCTTC. It codes for CASSPRGPDNEQFF.

This clone showed up just once. The chain recombines TRBV11-2 with TRBJ2-1, with 7 bases aligning to TRBD1. CDR3 length equals 15 residues. Looked up from germline, CDR1 is SGHAT and CDR2 is FQNNGV. Trimming at V came to 2 bases and at J to 4 bases, leaving 5 bases not matched to a gene. CDR3 amino acids: CASSLTTGAYNEQFF. In DNA form, the CDR3 reads TGTGCCAGCAGCTTAACAACAGGGGCTTACAATGAGCAGTTCTTC.

The chain links TRBV20-1 to TRBJ2-3; D is ambiguous. The length of the CDR3 is 10 residues. Germline V gives CDR1 DFQATT, CDR2 SNEGSKA (reference sequence). Trimming cost V 1 base and J 6 bases, with 2 bases left between them. This CDR3 is CSARGDTQYF. The CDR3, as DNA: TGCAGTGCTAGAGGGGATACGCAGTATTTT.

The V gene is TRBV2, the J gene TRBJ2-1; tentative D call: TRBD2 (5 bases). Germline CDR1 is SNHLY and CDR2 is FYNNEI. V lost 8 bases to trimming and J lost 8 bases, with 19 bases between them. The CDR3 is made up of 14 amino acids. CDR3 residues: CASSPLVPGDEQFF. DNA of the CDR3: TGTGCCAGCTCCCCACTAGTGCCTGGCGATGAGCAGTTCTTC. The variable domain in full, with the rest retrieved from reference TRBV2 and TRBJ2-1, is EPEVTQTPSHQVTQMGQEVILRCVPISNHLYFYWYRQILGQKVEFLVSFYNNEISEKSEIFDDQFSVERPDGSNFTLKIRSTKLEDSAMYFCASSPLVPGDEQFFGPGTRLTVL.

V usage is TRBV7-3 and J usage is TRBJ2-6; 16 bases are shared with TRBD2. V was pared by 5 bases and J by 1 base, with 5 bases of the junction left unmatched. Germline CDR1 SGHTA, CDR2 FQGTGA. This CDR3 spans 19 amino acids. The CDR3 nucleotides are TGTGCCAGCAGCCTAGAGGGACTAGCGGGAGGGTCTGGGGCCAACGTCCTGACTTTC. Translation: CASSLEGLAGGSGANVLTF.

This clone has more than one count but fewer than ten. The J gene is TRBJ1-4, the V gene TRBV29-1, with 8 positions matching TRBD1. This CDR3 spans 14 amino acids. The germline V gene has CDR1 SQVTM and CDR2 ANQGSEA. Trimming removed 5 bases from V and 6 bases from J; junction bases left unmatched: 8. This CDR3 is CSVIPGTGHEKLFF. The CDR3 DNA sequence: TGCAGCGTTATACCCGGGACAGGTCATGAAAAACTGTTTTTT.

This chain uses TRBV6-5 with TRBJ2-7; the D gene could be TRBD1 or TRBD2 (5 bases each). V was cut by 6 bases and J by 2 bases, with 14 bases left in between. The CDR3 runs to 14 residues. CDR1 is MNHEY, CDR2 SVGAGI, per germline. The CDR3 sequence: CASSGAAGTYEQYF. Here the CDR3 DNA reads TGTGCCAGCAGCGGGGCGGCAGGAACCTACGAGCAGTACTTC.

Only a few counts were recorded for this clone. This sequence joins TRBV29-1 and TRBJ2-3, with 13 bases identical to TRBD2. CDR1 and CDR2 from the germline V gene are SQVTM and ANQGSEA. The CDR3 is made up of 14 amino acids. V lost 5 bases, J lost 3 bases, and 2 bases stayed unmatched. The CDR3 loop is CSVRTSGSTDTQYF. CDR3 sequence (DNA): TGCAGCGTTAGGACTAGCGGGAGTACAGATACGCAGTATTTT.

The chain couples TRBV4-2 to TRBJ2-3; 8 bases map to TRBD2. The CDR3 consists of 17 residues. The V gene's germline CDR1 is LGHNA and CDR2 YNFKEQ. Losses at the gene ends were 1 base for V and 0 bases for J; bases not matched to a gene: 6. CDR3 residues: CASSQAAVAGSTDTQYF. CDR3 nucleotide sequence: TGTGCCAGCAGCCAAGCAGCGGTAGCGGGGAGCACAGATACGCAGTATTTT.

V is TRBV19 and J is TRBJ2-7; TRBD1 aligns across 7 bases. CDR3 length equals 17 residues. Looked up from germline, CDR1 is LNHDA and CDR2 is SQIVND (reference sequence). V shed 10 bases and J 6 bases; nucleotides not matched to a gene: 24. This CDR3 is CATRQGKGLVDSAEQYF. CDR3 nucleotides: TGTGCCACCCGACAGGGAAAGGGTTTGGTTGATTCCGCCGAGCAGTACTTC.

The chain employs TRBV2 and TRBJ2-7; 8 bases are shared with TRBD2. The germline V gene encodes CDR1 SNHLY and CDR2 FYNNEI. J lost 3 bases, V lost 4 bases, and 5 bases had no gene match. The CDR3 covers 14 residues. DNA for the CDR3: TGTGCCAGCAGTGGTACTAGCGGATACTACGAGCAGTACTTC. It codes for CASSGTSGYYEQYF.

This clone was detected only a few times. The CDR3 coding sequence is TGTGCCAGCAGTTGGGACAGTGGGGGCAATCAGCCCCAGCATTTT. It specifies CASSWDSGGNQPQHF. The V call is TRBV2, the J call TRBJ1-5; 7 positions match TRBD1. The CDR3 spans 15 residues. The germline CDR1 and CDR2 sequences are SNHLY and FYNNEI. Trimming at V came to 5 bases and at J to 2 bases, leaving 6 bases not matched to a gene.

The rearrangement joins TRBV18 to TRBJ1-1; D perhaps matches TRBD1 (6 bases). This CDR3 contains 14 residues. Trimming removed 3 bases from V and 2 bases from J, with 10 bases in between. The V gene's germline CDR1 is KGHSH and CDR2 LQKENI. The CDR3 loop reads CASSPGQINTEAFF. CDR3 DNA sequence: TGTGCCAGCTCACCCGGACAGATTAACACTGAAGCTTTCTTT.

This sequence joins TRBV2 and TRBJ1-1; TRBD1 matches at 7 bases. The CDR3 contains 12 residues. CDR1 is SNHLY, CDR2 FYNNEI, per germline. Trimming removed 8 bases from V and 7 bases from J; junction bases left unmatched: 7. CDR3 in amino acids: CASSRDSGEAFF. In nucleotides, the CDR3 is TGTGCCAGCTCCCGGGACAGCGGTGAAGCTTTCTTT.

The chain joins TRBV4-3 to TRBJ2-3; 9 nucleotides line up with TRBD2. Germline lookup yields CDR1 LGHNA and CDR2 YSLEER. The CDR3 has 22 amino acids. The V gene end was trimmed by 0 bases and the J gene end by 2 bases; junction bases not matched to a gene: 21. CDR3 region: CASSQDGLNSGRFKINTDTQYF. For the CDR3, the DNA is TGCGCCAGCAGCCAAGATGGACTGAATAGCGGGAGATTCAAGATAAACACAGATACGCAGTATTTT.

The chain employs TRBV15 and TRBJ1-5, with 11 bases fitting TRBD1. Trimming took 1 base from V and 3 from J; bases not matched to a gene: 2. The CDR3 has 16 amino acids. The germline V gene encodes CDR1 LNHNV and CDR2 YYDKDF (reference sequence). The CDR3 region is CATSRGDRGFNQPQHF. CDR3 sequence (DNA): TGTGCCACCAGCAGAGGGGACAGGGGGTTCAATCAGCCCCAGCATTTT. Complete variable domain (other parts from reference TRBV15 and TRBJ1-5): DAMVIQNPRYQVTQFGKPVTLSCSQTLNHNVMYWYQQKSSQAPKLLFHYYDKDFNNEADTPDNFQSRRPNTSFCFLDIRSPGLGDTAMYLCATSRGDRGFNQPQHFGDGTRLSIL.

In this sample, this clone turned up a few times. The chain uses TRBV2 and TRBJ1-2; the D gene is possibly TRBD1 (5 bases). The V gene lost 8 bases and the J gene lost 5 bases, with 18 bases spanning the gap. The CDR3 is 14 residues long. CDR1 and CDR2 (germline): SNHLY, FYNNEI. CDR3 DNA: TGTGCCAGCCTTGGGGCCTTTGGAGGGTATGGCTACACCTTC. As protein: CASLGAFGGYGYTF.

This clone turned up a few times. V gene TRBV20-1 combines with J gene TRBJ2-5; D remains unclear. The length of the CDR3 is 11 residues. Germline V lookup: CDR1 DFQATT, CDR2 SNEGSKA (reference sequence). Trimming shortened V by 1 base and J by 4 bases, and 4 bases separated the two germline ends. The CDR3 sequence is CSARVTETQYF. The CDR3 nucleotides are TGCAGTGCTAGAGTTACAGAGACCCAGTACTTC.

This clone came up a few times. V gene TRBV30 combines with J gene TRBJ2-7; D tentatively fits TRBD1 or TRBD2 (7 bases each). The CDR3 extends over 12 amino acids. Trimming removed 4 bases at V and 9 bases at J, with 16 bases between. Germline V gene data show CDR1 as GTSNPN and CDR2 as SVGIG (reference sequence). CDR3 loop: CAWTQGGEVQYF. The DNA for the CDR3 is TGTGCCTGGACCCAGGGGGGGGAGGTGCAGTACTTC.

The chain carries TRBV4-3 and TRBJ2-1, with TRBD2 as a possible D gene (6 bases). Germline V gene lookup returns CDR1 LGHNA and CDR2 YSLEER. The V and J ends lost 0 bases and 7 bases respectively, with 16 bases between them. This CDR3 comprises 16 residues. CDR3 protein: CASSQDPGLRGNEQFF. For the CDR3, the DNA is TGCGCCAGCAGCCAAGATCCGGGACTGAGGGGAAATGAGCAGTTCTTC.

J is TRBJ1-2 and V is TRBV29-1; weak D call: TRBD1 (5 bases). Trimming shortened V by 6 bases and J by 3 bases, and 14 bases separated the two germline ends. CDR1 SQVTM and CDR2 ANQGSEA come from the germline V gene. CDR3 length: 13 amino acids. The CDR3 nucleotides are TGCAGCGTAGGCGGGACGGCGCACTATGGCTACACCTTC. It codes for CSVGGTAHYGYTF.

This clone was detected a few times. This CDR3 is also generated by other DNA sequences in the sample. The chain is built from TRBV28 and TRBJ1-2, with a weak D call TRBD1 (6 bases). Trimming removed 5 bases from V and 1 base from J, with 14 bases in between. The length of the CDR3 is 15 residues. Germline V gene sequence: CDR1 MDHEN, CDR2 SYDVKM. CDR3 amino acids: CASSPSPRGNYGYTF. DNA for the CDR3: TGTGCCAGCAGTCCCAGTCCCAGGGGTAACTATGGCTACACCTTC.